This T cell receptor (beta chain) was profiled in a study of T cells in Graves' hyperthyroidism and ophthalmopathy. Regions amplified from RNA transcripts were the TCR beta CDR3 regions. RT-PCR in the first round (using the HTBI primer set) targeted the TCR CDR3. TCRdb called the multiplex PCR reads again in MiXCR, with one record for every CDR3 protein. The profile shows about 510,000 distinct CDR3 sequences, 40% to 55% of them singletons. Findings and limits, study-wide: The model foresaw ophthalmopathy a median approximately 6.1 months prior to onset. Clonotypes that were expanded in thyroid above 0.001 mostly appeared in blood too.

Only one count was recorded for this clonotype. Its antigen is unidentified. Reasons for excluding patients were uncontrolled infection, other autoimmune disease, pregnancy or lactation. The source material was peripheral blood or thyroid tissue (not recorded which). This receptor was identified in an adult woman with Graves' disease, either hyperthyroidism or ophthalmopathy (not recorded which).

The CDR3 reads CSARTRDYSNQPQHF. CDR3 DNA sequence: TGCAGTGCTAGAACCCGGGACTATAGCAATCAGCCCCAGCATTTT. The chain has TRBV20-1 and TRBJ1-5, with D possibly matching TRBD1 (5 bases). This CDR3 has 15 amino acids. V lost 2 bases and J lost 0, with 11 bases in between. Germline assignment: CDR1 DFQATT and CDR2 SNEGSKA (reference sequence).